This T cell receptor (beta chain) comes out of a study of blood T cell repertoires in COVID-19. About the research overall: The United States, Italy and Spain were the sources of the acute and convalescent COVID-19 samples.

In the original analysis: How many nucleated cells were present was estimated from reference gene primer amplification. Sequencing used immunoSEQ multiplex PCR; TCRdb keeps in-frame clones, though not all of them. V, J and clone size reflect that table, while D and trimming were determined from the DNA. The sample yields around 450,000 clones, 75% to 90% seen once. Per the germline V gene, CDR1 is SQVTM and CDR2 is ANQGSEA. Trimming removed 3 bases at V and 6 bases at J, with 10 bases between. The length of the CDR3 is 12 residues. J is TRBJ2-3 and V is TRBV29-1; D possibly corresponds to TRBD2 (6 bases). The sample comprised peripheral blood. This clonotype was obtained from a woman aged 25 to 39 with acute or convalescent COVID-19. CDR3 loop: CSVDTGADTQYF. The CDR3 region has the DNA TGCAGCGTTGATACGGGAGCCGATACGCAGTATTTT.